The clone carrying this TCR beta chain showed up just a few times. The antigen is not known. Trimming shortened V by 0 bases and J by 5 bases, and 6 bases separated the two germline ends. CDR1 and CDR2 from the germline V gene are SGHTA and FQGNSA. CDR3 size: 13 residues. It was with a sample-barcoded 5' primer and a J-beta primer mix that a second PCR of about 6 to 12 cycles was run. TCRdb itself ran the 5' RACE reads through MiXCR, one entry per CDR3 protein. The sample lists around 1.5 million distinct CDR3 sequences; around two fifths were seen once. The sample is drawn from a study of blood T cells in healthy people across ages. Study-level points and caveats: Calculation of diversity from one million T cells yielded estimates considered to be underestimates. Naive CD4+ cell counts and diversity both ran higher in long-lived than in aged donors.

The chain recombines TRBV7-2 with TRBJ2-3; D gene uncertain. The sequenced material came from blood. The sequence derives from a woman between 18 and 30 years old in good health. The CDR3 reads CASSLAVKDTQYF. As DNA, the CDR3 is TGTGCCAGCAGCTTAGCGGTTAAAGATACGCAGTATTTT.